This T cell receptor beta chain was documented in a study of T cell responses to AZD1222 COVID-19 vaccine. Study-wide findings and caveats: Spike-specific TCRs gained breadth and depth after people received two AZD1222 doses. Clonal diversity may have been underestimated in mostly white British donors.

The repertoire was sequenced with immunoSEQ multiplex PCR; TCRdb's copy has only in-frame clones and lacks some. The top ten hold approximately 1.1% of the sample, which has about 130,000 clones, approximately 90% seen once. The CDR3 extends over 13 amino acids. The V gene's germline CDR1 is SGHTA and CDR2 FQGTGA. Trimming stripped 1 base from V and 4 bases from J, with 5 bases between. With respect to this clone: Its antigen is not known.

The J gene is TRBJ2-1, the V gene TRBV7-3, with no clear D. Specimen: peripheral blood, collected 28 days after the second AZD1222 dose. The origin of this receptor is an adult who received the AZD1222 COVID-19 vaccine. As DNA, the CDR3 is TGTGCCAGCAGCTTAAGGGTATACAATGAGCAGTTCTTC. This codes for CASSLRVYNEQFF.